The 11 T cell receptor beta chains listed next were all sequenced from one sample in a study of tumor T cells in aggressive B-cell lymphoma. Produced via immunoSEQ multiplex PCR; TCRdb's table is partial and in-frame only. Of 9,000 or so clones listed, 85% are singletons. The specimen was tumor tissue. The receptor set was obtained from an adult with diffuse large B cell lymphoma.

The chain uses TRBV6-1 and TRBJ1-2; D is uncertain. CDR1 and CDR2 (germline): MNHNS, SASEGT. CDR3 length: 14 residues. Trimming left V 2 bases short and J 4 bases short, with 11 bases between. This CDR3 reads CASSESQAAYGYTF. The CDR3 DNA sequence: TGTGCCAGCAGTGAATCCCAGGCAGCCTATGGCTACACCTTC.

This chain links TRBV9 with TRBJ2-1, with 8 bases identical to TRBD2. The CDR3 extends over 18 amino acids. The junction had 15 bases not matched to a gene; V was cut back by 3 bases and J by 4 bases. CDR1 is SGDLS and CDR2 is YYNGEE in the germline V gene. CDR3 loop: CASSAPRSGTRGYNEQFF. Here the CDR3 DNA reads TGTGCCAGCAGCGCCCCTCGATCCGGGACTAGGGGTTACAATGAGCAGTTCTTC.

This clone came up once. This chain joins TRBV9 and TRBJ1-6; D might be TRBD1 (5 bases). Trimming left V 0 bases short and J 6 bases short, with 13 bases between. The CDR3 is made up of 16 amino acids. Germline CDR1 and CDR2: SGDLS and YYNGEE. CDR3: CASSVEAGLGNSPLHF. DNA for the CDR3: TGTGCCAGCAGCGTAGAAGCAGGGCTGGGTAATTCACCCCTCCACTTT.

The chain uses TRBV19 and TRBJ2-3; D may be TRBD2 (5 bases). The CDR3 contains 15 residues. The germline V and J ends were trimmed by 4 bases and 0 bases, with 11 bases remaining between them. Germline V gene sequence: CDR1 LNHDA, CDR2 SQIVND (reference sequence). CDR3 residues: CASSSGAVSTDTQYF. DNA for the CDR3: TGTGCCAGTAGTAGTGGAGCGGTAAGCACAGATACGCAGTATTTT.

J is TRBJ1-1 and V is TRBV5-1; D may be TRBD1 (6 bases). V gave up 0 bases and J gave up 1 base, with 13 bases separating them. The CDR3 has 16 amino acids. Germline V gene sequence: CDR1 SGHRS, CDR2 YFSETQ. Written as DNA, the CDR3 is TGCGCCAGCAGCTTGGGGGACACTTGGGGGAACACTGAAGCTTTCTTT. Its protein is CASSLGDTWGNTEAFF.

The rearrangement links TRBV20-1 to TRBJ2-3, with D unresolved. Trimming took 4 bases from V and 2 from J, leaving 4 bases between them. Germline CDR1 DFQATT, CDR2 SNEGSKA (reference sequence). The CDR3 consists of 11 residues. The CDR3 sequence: CSATLTDTQYF. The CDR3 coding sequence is TGCAGTGCTACTCTCACAGATACGCAGTATTTT.

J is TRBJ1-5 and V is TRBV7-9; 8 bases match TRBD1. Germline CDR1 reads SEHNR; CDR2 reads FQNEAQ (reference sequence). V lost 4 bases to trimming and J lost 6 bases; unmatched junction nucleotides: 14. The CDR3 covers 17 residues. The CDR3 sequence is CASSSIVQGALGQPQHF. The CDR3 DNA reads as TGTGCCAGCAGCTCGATCGTCCAGGGGGCGCTGGGTCAGCCCCAGCATTTT.

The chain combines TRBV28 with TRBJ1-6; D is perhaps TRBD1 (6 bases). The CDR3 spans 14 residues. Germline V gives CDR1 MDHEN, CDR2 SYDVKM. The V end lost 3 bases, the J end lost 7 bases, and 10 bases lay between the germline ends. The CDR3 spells CASSLGAGNSPLHF. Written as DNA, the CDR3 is TGTGCCAGCAGTTTGGGGGCAGGGAATTCACCCCTCCACTTT.

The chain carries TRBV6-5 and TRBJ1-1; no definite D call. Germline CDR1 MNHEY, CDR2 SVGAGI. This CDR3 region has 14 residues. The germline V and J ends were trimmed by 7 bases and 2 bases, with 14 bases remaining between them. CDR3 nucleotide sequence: TGTGCCAGCACGAGCGTGAAAGTAAACACTGAAGCTTTCTTT. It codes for CASTSVKVNTEAFF.

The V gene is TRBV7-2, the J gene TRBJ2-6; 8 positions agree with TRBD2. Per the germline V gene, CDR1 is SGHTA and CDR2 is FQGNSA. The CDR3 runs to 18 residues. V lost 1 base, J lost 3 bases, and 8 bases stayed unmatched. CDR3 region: CASSLVAGKLGGANVLTF. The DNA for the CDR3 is TGTGCCAGCAGCTTAGTAGCGGGGAAATTGGGTGGGGCCAACGTCCTGACTTTC.

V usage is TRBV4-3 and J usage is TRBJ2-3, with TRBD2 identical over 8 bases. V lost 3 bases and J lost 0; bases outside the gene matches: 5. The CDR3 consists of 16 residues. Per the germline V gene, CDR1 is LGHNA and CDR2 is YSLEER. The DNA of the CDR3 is TGCGCCAGCAGCCAGCAGCGGGGGCCAAGCACAGATACGCAGTATTTT. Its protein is CASSQQRGPSTDTQYF.